Presented here are 18 T cell receptor beta chains from one specimen sequenced in a study of OX40 agonist ivuxolimab in advanced cancers. Clones were read by immunoSEQ multiplex PCR, and TCRdb kept only the in-frame ones, dropping some. The sample lists over 85,000 clones, more than 85% seen once, with around 0.28% in the top ten. Sequencing was performed on CD4+ or CD8+ T cells sorted from blood, taken in a trial of the OX40 agonist ivuxolimab. The receptors were gathered from an adult with an advanced solid tumor such as melanoma, head and neck, liver or kidney cancer.

The chain is built from TRBV7-6 and TRBJ1-6; D remains unclear. With 2 bases removed from V and 9 bases from J, the gap between germline ends came to 8 bases. The CDR3 spans 13 residues. Per germline, CDR1 SGHVS and CDR2 FNYEAQ. The CDR3 here is CASSLTESSPLHF. CDR3 bases: TGTGCCAGCAGCTTAACCGAGAGTTCACCCCTCCACTTT.

The gene calls are TRBV19 and TRBJ1-4; no firm D call. This CDR3 has 14 amino acids. V shed 3 bases and J shed 0 bases, with 5 bases lying between them. Germline V lookup: CDR1 LNHDA, CDR2 SQIVND (reference sequence). The CDR3 DNA follows: TGTGCCAGTAGTATGGGAGCAACTAATGAAAAACTGTTTTTT. Its translation is CASSMGATNEKLFF. The variable domain in full, with the rest retrieved from reference TRBV19 and TRBJ1-4, is DGGITQSPKYLFRKEGQNVTLSCEQNLNHDAMYWYRQDPGQGLRLIYYSQIVNDFQKGDIAEGYSVSREKKESFPLTVTSAQKNPTAFYLCASSMGATNEKLFFGSGTQLSVL.

V and J are TRBV29-1 and TRBJ2-5; TRBD1 is a possible D gene (6 bases). V was cut by 3 bases and J by 5 bases, with 10 bases left in between. Germline loops: CDR1 SQVTM, CDR2 ANQGSEA. The CDR3 consists of 12 residues. The CDR3 loop is CSVDRGGETQYF. The CDR3 DNA reads TGCAGCGTTGACAGGGGTGGGGAGACCCAGTACTTC.

This clone was counted a single time. This rearrangement joins TRBV6-1 to TRBJ2-5; possible D gene TRBD1, 5 bases. With 5 bases removed from V and 10 bases from J, the gap between germline ends came to 20 bases. Per the germline V gene, CDR1 is MNHNS and CDR2 is SASEGT. This CDR3 has 14 amino acids. CDR3 nucleotides: TGTGCCAGCAGTACGACAGTTTTCATTTCGGGCCAGTACTTC. It is translated as CASSTTVFISGQYF.

The gene calls are TRBV28 and TRBJ2-2; D possibly corresponds to TRBD2 (5 bases). There are 17 residues in the CDR3. V gave up 8 bases and J gave up 3 bases, with 22 bases separating them. Germline V gives CDR1 MDHEN, CDR2 SYDVKM. CDR3 loop: CASCVYHWGVDTGELFF. Written as DNA, the CDR3 is TGTGCCAGCTGCGTATATCATTGGGGAGTCGACACCGGGGAGCTGTTTTTT.

The chain has TRBV5-1 and TRBJ2-1, with 7 bases fitting TRBD2. This CDR3 is 15 amino acids long. In germline, CDR1 is SGHRS, CDR2 YFSETQ. The V segment lost 2 bases and the J segment 6 bases; nucleotides outside the gene matches: 8. CDR3 protein: CASSLIPGTTNEQFF. In nucleotides, the CDR3 is TGCGCCAGCAGCTTAATACCCGGGACTACCAATGAGCAGTTCTTC. Supplemented by reference TRBV5-1 and TRBJ2-1, the full variable domain reads KAGVTQTPRYLIKTRGQQVTLSCSPISGHRSVSWYQQTPGQGLQFLFEYFSETQRNKGNFPGRFSGRQFSNSRSEMNVSTLELGDSALYLCASSLIPGTTNEQFFGPGTRLTVL.

This chain connects TRBV5-6 to TRBJ2-7, with D perhaps TRBD2 (6 bases). With 0 bases removed from V and 2 bases from J, the gap between germline ends came to 12 bases. Germline V gives CDR1 SGHDT, CDR2 YYEEEE. The CDR3 has 15 amino acids. CDR3 residues: CASSLAGSWAYEQYV. CDR3 coding DNA: TGTGCCAGCAGCTTGGCCGGGAGTTGGGCCTACGAGCAGTACGTC.

The rearrangement joins TRBV5-6 to TRBJ2-1; TRBD2 agrees at 7 bases. Germline CDR1 SGHDT, CDR2 YYEEEE. The ends lost 0 bases at V and 7 bases at J; junction bases unmatched: 13. The CDR3 runs 17 residues. CDR3 protein: CASSLGWVAGIKNEQFF. CDR3 coding DNA: TGTGCCAGCAGCTTGGGCTGGGTAGCGGGTATAAAGAATGAGCAGTTCTTC.

The chain recombines TRBV1 with TRBJ1-5. TRBV1 has pseudogene status. The CDR3 runs to 16 residues. The CDR3 bases are TGCACCAGCAGCCAAGATCGGACCGCTTACAATCAGCCCCAGCATTTT. Its protein product is CTSSQDRTAYNQPQHF.

Concerning this clone: This specimen includes other DNA sequences encoding the same CDR3. V and J are TRBV2 and TRBJ1-5; TRBD1 aligns across 7 bases. The V gene's germline CDR1 is SNHLY and CDR2 FYNNEI. The CDR3 length is 15 residues. V lost 8 bases, J lost 1 base, and 8 bases stayed unmatched. DNA of the CDR3: TGTGCCAGCGAAAAATGGGGACAGAGCAATCAGCCCCAGCATTTT. Translated, it gives CASEKWGQSNQPQHF.

The chain links TRBV6-6 to TRBJ2-1, with unresolved D. Germline-derived CDR1 and CDR2 are MNHNY and SVGAGI (reference sequence). Trimming took 4 bases from V and 4 from J, leaving 14 bases between them. The CDR3 spans 15 residues. DNA for the CDR3: TGTGCCAGCAGTTTGGCAGCCCTAACTTACAATGAGCAGTTCTTC. It specifies CASSLAALTYNEQFF.

This chain joins TRBV9 and TRBJ1-1; the match to TRBD1 covers 9 bases. The V gene's germline CDR1 is SGDLS and CDR2 YYNGEE. Unmatched junction bases numbered 10, after V lost 4 bases and J lost 3 bases. CDR3 length equals 16 residues. CDR3 DNA: TGTGCCAGCAGCCCGCGGACAGGGGAAACGGACACTGAAGCTTTCTTT. This encodes CASSPRTGETDTEAFF.

The chain links TRBV7-2 to TRBJ2-2; D is undetermined. The germline V gene encodes CDR1 SGHTA and CDR2 FQGNSA. The CDR3 totals 16 residues. With 1 base removed from V and 0 bases from J, the gap between germline ends came to 9 bases. CDR3 DNA: TGTGCCAGCAGCTTAGTGGGCGGTGCGAACACCGGGGAGCTGTTTTTT. Residues: CASSLVGGANTGELFF.

The rearrangement links TRBV5-1 to TRBJ2-3; 10 nucleotides align to TRBD2. The V segment lost 1 base and the J segment 0 bases; nucleotides outside the gene matches: 5. CDR1 is SGHRS, CDR2 YFSETQ, per germline. The CDR3 spans 17 residues. The CDR3 DNA sequence: TGCGCCAGCAGCTTGCGTACTAGCGGGGATAGCACAGATACGCAGTATTTT. Translating gives CASSLRTSGDSTDTQYF. The whole variable domain, filled in from reference TRBV5-1 and TRBJ2-3, reads KAGVTQTPRYLIKTRGQQVTLSCSPISGHRSVSWYQQTPGQGLQFLFEYFSETQRNKGNFPGRFSGRQFSNSRSEMNVSTLELGDSALYLCASSLRTSGDSTDTQYFGPGTRLTVL.

The J gene is TRBJ1-1, the V gene TRBV11-3, with unresolved D. Trimming took 5 bases from V and 11 from J, leaving 15 bases between them. This CDR3 has 12 amino acids. Germline-derived CDR1 and CDR2 are SGHNT and YENEEA. In DNA, the CDR3 is TGTGCCAGCAGCCAAGGATGGGCCCTGGCTTTCTTT. It translates to CASSQGWALAFF.

This clone was seen only a few times. The gene calls are TRBV11-2 and TRBJ2-3; unclear D gene. Germline lookup yields CDR1 SGHAT and CDR2 FQNNGV. Trimming took off 4 bases at V and 0 bases at J, with 20 bases between the two ends. This CDR3 is 18 amino acids long. The CDR3 region is CASSSPTRTYTSTDTQYF. The CDR3 nucleotides are TGTGCCAGCAGCTCCCCAACCCGTACCTATACTAGCACAGATACGCAGTATTTT.

The chain carries TRBV15 and TRBJ2-4; tentatively, D is TRBD1 or TRBD2 (5 bases each). Germline loops: CDR1 LNHNV, CDR2 YYDKDF (reference sequence). The CDR3 runs 14 residues. The ends were cut back, 4 bases at V and 16 bases at J, with 23 bases in the middle. The CDR3 sequence: CATSTHGDLRTNYF. CDR3 sequence (DNA): TGTGCCACCAGCACCCACGGGGACCTCCGCACAAACTACTTC.

The rearrangement uses TRBV5-4 and TRBJ2-3; D is ambiguous. The CDR3 is 14 residues long. Trimming left V 3 bases short and J 0 bases short, with 8 bases between. Per the germline V gene, CDR1 is SGHNT and CDR2 is YYREEE (reference sequence). The CDR3 coding sequence is TGTGCCAGCAGCTCACCCCAAAGCACAGATACGCAGTATTTT. Amino acid sequence: CASSSPQSTDTQYF.